What follows are 11 T cell receptor beta chains derived from one specimen sequenced in a study of early T cells in non-severe SARS-CoV-2 infection. TCRdb used MiXCR to reprocess the 5' RACE reads, holding one entry per CDR3 protein. The profile shows more than 50,000 distinct CDR3 sequences, roughly 13% of them singletons. Sequencing input: whole blood. Every receptor here comes from an adult who was a healthcare worker with PCR-confirmed SARS-CoV-2 infection or an uninfected control (not recorded which).

This clonotype has ten or more counts. The genes are TRBV7-8 and TRBJ2-1; 7 nucleotides line up with TRBD2. CDR1 SGHVS and CDR2 FQNEAQ come from the germline V gene. Trimming cost V 5 bases and J 8 bases; bases outside gene matches: 12. This CDR3 is built from 15 residues. CDR3 coding DNA: TGTGCCAGCAGCCGGGGGAGGGCAGGGATGGATGAGCAGTTCTTC. Translated: CASSRGRAGMDEQFF.

This clonotype was detected a few times. V gene TRBV6-1 combines with J gene TRBJ1-2; 7 nucleotides line up with TRBD1. Germline CDR1 and CDR2: MNHNS and SASEGT. Trimming removed 5 bases from V and 8 bases from J; junction bases left unmatched: 8. The CDR3 totals 13 residues. In DNA, the CDR3 is TGTGCCAGCAGTTTTGGTAGGGGGCAAGGCTACACCTTC. Protein: CASSFGRGQGYTF.

As concerns this clonotype: This clone may be a read error of a much larger clone one base away. The genes are TRBV6-4 and TRBJ2-1; TRBD2 matches 13 bases. Germline lookup yields CDR1 MRHNA and CDR2 SNTAGT. The CDR3 contains 14 residues. CDR3 protein: CASSGLAGGNEQSF. In nucleotides, the CDR3 is TGTGCCAGCAGTGGACTAGCGGGGGGCAATGAGCAGTCCTTC.

This clonotype was counted at least ten times. The chain joins TRBV18 to TRBJ1-3; D not resolved. V gave up 5 bases and J gave up 0 bases, with 14 bases separating them. Germline V gives CDR1 KGHSH, CDR2 LQKENI. The CDR3 loop spans 16 amino acids. The CDR3 bases are TGTGCCAGCTCATCACGTCAGATCAGCTCTGGAAACACCATATATTTT. This sequence encodes CASSSRQISSGNTIYF.

The gene calls are TRBV20-1 and TRBJ2-1; tentatively, D is TRBD2 (5 bases). CDR3 size: 13 residues. Trimming removed 5 bases at V and 9 bases at J, with 17 bases between. Germline CDR1 is DFQATT and CDR2 is SNEGSKA (reference sequence). CDR3 coding DNA: TGCAGTGCTCCCGGGCGGGCCGATGGTGAGCAGTTCTTC. Protein product: CSAPGRADGEQFF.

This clonotype appeared many times. The chain links TRBV7-6 to TRBJ2-7; 13 positions match TRBD2. The CDR3 has 19 residues. V dropped 5 bases and J dropped 6; count of bases not matched to a gene: 19. Germline CDR1 SGHVS, CDR2 FNYEAQ. CDR3 amino acids: CASSIGTSGTRHPRGEQYF. CDR3 DNA: TGTGCCAGCAGCATTGGGACTAGCGGGACGCGTCACCCTAGGGGCGAGCAGTACTTC.

The rearrangement joins TRBV12-3 or TRBV12-4 to TRBJ2-2, with 9 positions matching TRBD1. Losses at the gene ends were 3 bases for V and 0 bases for J; bases not matched to a gene: 2. The CDR3 consists of 16 residues. CDR3 protein: CASSLTGGANTGELFF. In DNA form, the CDR3 reads TGTGCCAGCAGTTTGACAGGGGGTGCGAACACCGGGGAGCTGTTTTTT.

This clonotype was observed a handful of times. An end of the junction does not agree with germline; a read error may underlie this. V usage is TRBV11-2 and J usage is TRBJ2-7; a possible D gene is TRBD1 (6 bases). CDR1 and CDR2 (germline): SGHAT, FQNNGV. The CDR3 runs 15 residues. CDR3 sequence: CASSLAGTTPYEQYF. CDR3 nucleotide sequence: TGTGCCAGCAGTTTAGCCGGGACAACTCCGTACGAGCAGTACTTC.

The rearrangement uses TRBV3-1 and TRBJ2-7; 7 bases line up with TRBD1. Germline loops: CDR1 LGHDT, CDR2 YNNKEL (reference sequence). Trimming cost V 1 base and J 3 bases; bases outside gene matches: 9. The CDR3 loop spans 16 amino acids. The CDR3 region is CASSQAPDRLYYEQYF. CDR3 bases: TGTGCCAGCAGCCAAGCACCGGACAGGCTTTACTACGAGCAGTACTTC.

The CDR3 spells CSAPGQGRLSQPQHF. CDR3 bases: TGCAGTGCACCCGGACAGGGGCGGCTTAGTCAGCCCCAGCATTTT. The J gene is TRBJ1-5, the V gene TRBV20-1, with 9 bases identical to TRBD1. The germline gives CDR1 DFQATT, CDR2 SNEGSKA (reference sequence). V trimming: 6 bases; J trimming: 6 bases; junction bases outside the gene matches: 12. The CDR3 runs to 15 residues.

This clonotype was picked up a small number of times. The CDR3 loop reads CASSTGYGETQYF. Written as DNA, the CDR3 is TGTGCCAGCAGTACAGGGTATGGGGAGACCCAGTACTTC. The gene calls are TRBV7-2 and TRBJ2-5; tentatively, D is TRBD1 (6 bases). The CDR3 is made up of 13 amino acids. CDR1 is SGHTA and CDR2 is FQGNSA in the germline V gene. V was cut by 6 bases and J by 5 bases, with 13 bases left in between.